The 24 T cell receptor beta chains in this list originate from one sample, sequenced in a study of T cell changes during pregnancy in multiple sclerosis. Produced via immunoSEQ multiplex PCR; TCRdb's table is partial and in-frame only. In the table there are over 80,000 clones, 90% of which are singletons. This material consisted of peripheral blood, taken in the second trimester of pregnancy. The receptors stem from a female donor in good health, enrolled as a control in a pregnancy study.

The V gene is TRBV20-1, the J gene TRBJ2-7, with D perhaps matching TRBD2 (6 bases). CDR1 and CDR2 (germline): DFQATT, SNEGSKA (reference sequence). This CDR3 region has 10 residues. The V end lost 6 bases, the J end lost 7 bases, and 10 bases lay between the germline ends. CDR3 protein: CSAGSGEQYF. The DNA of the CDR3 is TGCAGTGCCGGGAGCGGGGAGCAGTACTTC.

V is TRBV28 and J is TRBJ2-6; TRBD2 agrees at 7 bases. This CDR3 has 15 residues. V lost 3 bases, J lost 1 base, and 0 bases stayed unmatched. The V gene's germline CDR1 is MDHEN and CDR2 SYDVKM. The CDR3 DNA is TGTGCCAGCAGTTTGGGGGGGTCTGGGGCCAACGTCCTGACTTTC. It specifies CASSLGGSGANVLTF.

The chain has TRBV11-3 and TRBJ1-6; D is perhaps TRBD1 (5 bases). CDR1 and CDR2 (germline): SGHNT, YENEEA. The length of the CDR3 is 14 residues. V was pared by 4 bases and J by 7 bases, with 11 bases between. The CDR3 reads CASSYGALNSPLHF. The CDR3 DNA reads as TGTGCCAGCAGCTATGGGGCGTTGAATTCACCCCTCCACTTT.

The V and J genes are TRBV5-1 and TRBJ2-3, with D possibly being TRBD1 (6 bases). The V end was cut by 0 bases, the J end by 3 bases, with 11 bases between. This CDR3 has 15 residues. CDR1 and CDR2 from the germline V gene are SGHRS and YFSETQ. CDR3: CASSLGTVRTDTQYF. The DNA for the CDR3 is TGCGCCAGCAGCTTGGGGACAGTTCGGACAGATACGCAGTATTTT.

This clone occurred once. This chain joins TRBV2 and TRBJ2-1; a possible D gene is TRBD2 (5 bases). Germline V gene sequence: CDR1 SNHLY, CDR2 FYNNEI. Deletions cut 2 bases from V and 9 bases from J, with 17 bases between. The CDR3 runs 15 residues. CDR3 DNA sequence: TGTGCCAGCAGTGAATATATATCCGGGATCGGTGAGCAGTTCTTC. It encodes CASSEYISGIGEQFF.

CDR3 coding DNA: TGCGCCAGCAGCTTGGGGACAGACCACTATGGCTACACCTTC. It is translated as CASSLGTDHYGYTF. The J gene is TRBJ1-2, the V gene TRBV5-1, with D tentatively TRBD1 (6 bases). The V gene lost 0 bases and the J gene lost 3 bases, with 9 bases spanning the gap. The CDR3 totals 14 residues. CDR1 SGHRS and CDR2 YFSETQ come from the germline V gene. The full variable domain, completed using reference TRBV5-1 and TRBJ1-2, is KAGVTQTPRYLIKTRGQQVTLSCSPISGHRSVSWYQQTPGQGLQFLFEYFSETQRNKGNFPGRFSGRQFSNSRSEMNVSTLELGDSALYLCASSLGTDHYGYTFGSGTRLTVV.

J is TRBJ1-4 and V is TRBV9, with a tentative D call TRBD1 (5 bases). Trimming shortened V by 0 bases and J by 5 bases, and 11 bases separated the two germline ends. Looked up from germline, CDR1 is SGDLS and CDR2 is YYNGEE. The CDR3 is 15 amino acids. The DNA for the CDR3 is TGTGCCAGCAGCGTAGGTCAGGGCCAAAATGAAAAACTGTTTTTT. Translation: CASSVGQGQNEKLFF.

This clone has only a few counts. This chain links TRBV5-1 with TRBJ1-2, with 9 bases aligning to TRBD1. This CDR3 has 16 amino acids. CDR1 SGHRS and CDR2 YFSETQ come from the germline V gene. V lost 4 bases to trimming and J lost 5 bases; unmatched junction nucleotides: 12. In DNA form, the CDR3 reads TGCGCCAGCAGCGTGGATGCGTTTGGGACAGGGTATGGCTACACCTTC. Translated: CASSVDAFGTGYGYTF.

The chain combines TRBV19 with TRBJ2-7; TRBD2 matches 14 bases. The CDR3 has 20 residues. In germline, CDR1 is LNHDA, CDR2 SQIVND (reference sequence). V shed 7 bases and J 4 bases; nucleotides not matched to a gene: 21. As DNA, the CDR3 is TGTGCCAGTATTCCCCTCCCCCGGACTAGCGGGAGGACTTCCCTATACGAGCAGTACTTC. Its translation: CASIPLPRTSGRTSLYEQYF.

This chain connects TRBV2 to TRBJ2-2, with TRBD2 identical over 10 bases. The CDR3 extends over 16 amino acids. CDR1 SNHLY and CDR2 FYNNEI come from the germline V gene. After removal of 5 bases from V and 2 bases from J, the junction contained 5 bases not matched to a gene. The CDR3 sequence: CASSSTSGKNTGELFF. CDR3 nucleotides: TGTGCCAGCAGTTCCACTAGCGGGAAAAACACCGGGGAGCTGTTTTTT.

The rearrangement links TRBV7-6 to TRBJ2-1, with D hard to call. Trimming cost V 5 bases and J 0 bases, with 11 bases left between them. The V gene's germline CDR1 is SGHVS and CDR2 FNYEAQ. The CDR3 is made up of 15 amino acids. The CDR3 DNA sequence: TGTGCCAGCAGCCCACCCGAGAGCTCCTACAATGAGCAGTTCTTC. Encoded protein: CASSPPESSYNEQFF. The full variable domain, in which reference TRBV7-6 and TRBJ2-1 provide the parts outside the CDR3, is GAGVSQSPRYKVTKRGQDVALRCDPISGHVSLYWYRQALGQGPEFLTYFNYEAQQDKSGLPNDRFSAERPEGSISTLTIQRTEQRDSAMYRCASSPPESSYNEQFFGPGTRLTVL.

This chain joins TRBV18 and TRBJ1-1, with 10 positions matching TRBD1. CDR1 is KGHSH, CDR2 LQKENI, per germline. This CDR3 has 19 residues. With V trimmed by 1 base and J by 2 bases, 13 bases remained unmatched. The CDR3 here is CASSPQSRDRGFGNTEAFF. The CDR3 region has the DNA TGTGCCAGCTCACCACAATCTCGGGACAGGGGTTTCGGAAACACTGAAGCTTTCTTT.

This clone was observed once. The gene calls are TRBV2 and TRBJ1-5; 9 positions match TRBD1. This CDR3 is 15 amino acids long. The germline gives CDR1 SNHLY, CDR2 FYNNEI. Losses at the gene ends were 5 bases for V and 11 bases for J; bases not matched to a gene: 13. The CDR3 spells CASSKSGTGHRAQHF. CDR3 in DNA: TGTGCCAGCAGTAAATCCGGGACAGGGCATAGAGCCCAGCATTTT.

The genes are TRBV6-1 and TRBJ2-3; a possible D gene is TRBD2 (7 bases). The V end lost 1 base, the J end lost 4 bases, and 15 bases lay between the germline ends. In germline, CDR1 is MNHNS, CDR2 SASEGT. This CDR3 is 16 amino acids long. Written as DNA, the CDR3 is TGTGCCAGCAGTGAAGTCCCGGGGGGCCCTGCAGATACGCAGTATTTT. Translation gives CASSEVPGGPADTQYF.

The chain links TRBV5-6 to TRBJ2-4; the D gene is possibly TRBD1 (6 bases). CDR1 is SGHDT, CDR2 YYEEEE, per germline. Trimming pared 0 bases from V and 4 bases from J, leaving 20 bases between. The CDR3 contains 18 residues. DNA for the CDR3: TGTGCCAGCAGCTTGGGGGACACCAACCACCATGTGAAAAACATTCAGTACTTC. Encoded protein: CASSLGDTNHHVKNIQYF. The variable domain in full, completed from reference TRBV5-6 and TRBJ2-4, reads DAGVTQSPTHLIKTRGQQVTLRCSPKSGHDTVSWYQQALGQGPQFIFQYYEEEERQRGNFPDRFSGHQFPNYSSELNVNALLLGDSALYLCASSLGDTNHHVKNIQYFGAGTRLSVL.

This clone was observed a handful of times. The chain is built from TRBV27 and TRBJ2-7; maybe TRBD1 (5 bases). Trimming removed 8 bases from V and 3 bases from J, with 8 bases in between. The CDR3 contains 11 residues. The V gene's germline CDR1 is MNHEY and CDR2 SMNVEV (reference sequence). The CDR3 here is CASQRGYEQYF. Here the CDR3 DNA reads TGTGCCAGCCAAAGGGGCTACGAGCAGTACTTC.

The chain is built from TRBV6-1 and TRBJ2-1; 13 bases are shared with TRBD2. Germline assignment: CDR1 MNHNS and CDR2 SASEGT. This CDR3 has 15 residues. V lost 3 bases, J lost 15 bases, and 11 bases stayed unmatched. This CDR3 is CASSDPGLAGRGLFF. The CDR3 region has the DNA TGTGCCAGCAGTGACCCGGGACTAGCGGGACGGGGCCTGTTCTTC.

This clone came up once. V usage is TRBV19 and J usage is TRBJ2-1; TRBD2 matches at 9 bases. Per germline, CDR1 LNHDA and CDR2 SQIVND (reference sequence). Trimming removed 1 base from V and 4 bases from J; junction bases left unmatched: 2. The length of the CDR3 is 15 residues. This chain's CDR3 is CASSIGLADYNEQFF. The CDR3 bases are TGTGCCAGTAGTATAGGACTAGCGGATTACAATGAGCAGTTCTTC.

The CDR3 reads CASRRQGEVTEAFF. For the CDR3, the DNA is TGTGCCAGCCGACGACAGGGGGAGGTCACTGAAGCTTTCTTT. This chain connects TRBV28 to TRBJ1-1; 9 positions agree with TRBD1. There are 14 residues in the CDR3. After removal of 8 bases from V and 4 bases from J, the junction contained 8 bases not matched to a gene. CDR1 is MDHEN, CDR2 SYDVKM, per germline.

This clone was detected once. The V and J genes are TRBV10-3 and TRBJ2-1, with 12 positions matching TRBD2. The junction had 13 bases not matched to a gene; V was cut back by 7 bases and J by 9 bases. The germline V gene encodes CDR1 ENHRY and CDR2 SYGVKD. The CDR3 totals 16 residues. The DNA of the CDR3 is TGTGCCATCACCTCAACTCTAGCGGGAGGGCCTACTGAGCAGTTCTTC. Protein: CAITSTLAGGPTEQFF.

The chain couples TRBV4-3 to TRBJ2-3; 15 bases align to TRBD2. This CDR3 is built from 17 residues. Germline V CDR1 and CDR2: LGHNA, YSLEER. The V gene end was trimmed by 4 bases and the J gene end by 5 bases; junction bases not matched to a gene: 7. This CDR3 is CASSRRTSGRAGDTQYF. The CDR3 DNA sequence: TGCGCCAGCAGCCGCCGGACTAGCGGGAGGGCGGGAGATACGCAGTATTTT.

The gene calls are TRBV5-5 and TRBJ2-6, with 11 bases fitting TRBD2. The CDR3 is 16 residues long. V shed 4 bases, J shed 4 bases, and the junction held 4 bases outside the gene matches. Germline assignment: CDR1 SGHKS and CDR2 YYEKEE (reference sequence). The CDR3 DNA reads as TGTGCCAGCAGCAAACTAGCGGGGGTGGGGGCCAACGTCCTGACTTTC. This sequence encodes CASSKLAGVGANVLTF.

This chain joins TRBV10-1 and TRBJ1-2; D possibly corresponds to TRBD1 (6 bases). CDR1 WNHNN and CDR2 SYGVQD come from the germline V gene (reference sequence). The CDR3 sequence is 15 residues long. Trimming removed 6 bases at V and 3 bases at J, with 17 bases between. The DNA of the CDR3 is TGCGCCAGCAGATCTGACAGGTTGATTGACTATGGCTACACCTTC. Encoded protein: CASRSDRLIDYGYTF.

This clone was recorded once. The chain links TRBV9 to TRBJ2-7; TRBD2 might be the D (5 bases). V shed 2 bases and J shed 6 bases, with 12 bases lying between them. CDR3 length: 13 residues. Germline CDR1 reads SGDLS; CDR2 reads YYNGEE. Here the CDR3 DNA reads TGTGCCAGCAGCGTTACTTCCGCGGGCGAGCAGTACTTC. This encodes CASSVTSAGEQYF.